This T cell receptor beta chain was observed in a study of T cell repertoires in cytomegalovirus infection. TCRdb analysed the reads with MiXCR anew, one entry per CDR3 protein. The sample lists about 180,000 distinct CDR3 sequences; roughly 17% were seen once. V lost 5 bases, J lost 8 bases, and 6 bases lay in between. The length of the CDR3 is 11 residues. Germline V lookup: CDR1 SEHNR, CDR2 FQNEAQ (reference sequence). This clonotype has just a few counts. The rearrangement uses TRBV7-9 and TRBJ1-4; D gene uncertain. This sequence originates from a human donor in good health (CMV status not recorded). Some clones in this sample may be carry-over from other donors' samples. The sequenced material came from CD8+ T cells from PBMCs. CDR3 sequence: CASSKDEKLFF. Here the CDR3 DNA reads TGTGCCAGCAGCAAAGACGAAAAACTGTTTTTT.